What follows are 25 T cell receptor beta chains derived from one specimen sequenced in a study of blood T cell repertoires in COVID-19. Using immunoSEQ multiplex PCR, the repertoire was profiled, and TCRdb retains in-frame clones only, with some absent. The table lists roughly 250,000 clones, approximately 85% of them singletons. The source material was PBMCs or T cells enriched from blood (not recorded which). The receptor source for this set is a woman in her fifties or sixties who had recovered from COVID-19.

This chain joins TRBV7-2 and TRBJ2-3; no reliable D call. V shed 7 bases and J shed 3 bases, with 20 bases lying between them. The germline gives CDR1 SGHTA, CDR2 FQGNSA. The CDR3 has 16 amino acids. CDR3 sequence: CASKDKTAYGTDTQYF. The CDR3, as DNA: TGTGCCAGCAAAGATAAGACGGCGTACGGGACAGATACGCAGTATTTT.

V gene TRBV27 combines with J gene TRBJ2-1; TRBD2 aligns across 9 bases. Germline loops: CDR1 MNHEY, CDR2 SMNVEV (reference sequence). The CDR3 is made up of 15 amino acids. After removal of 5 bases from V and 4 bases from J, the junction contained 6 bases not matched to a gene. CDR3 sequence reads: CASSATSGPYNEQFF. CDR3 DNA sequence: TGTGCCAGCAGTGCCACTAGCGGGCCGTACAATGAGCAGTTCTTC.

This sequence joins TRBV27 and TRBJ1-2; TRBD1 matches at 7 bases. The CDR3 loop spans 14 amino acids. V lost 7 bases to trimming and J lost 0 bases; unmatched junction nucleotides: 5. Germline V lookup: CDR1 MNHEY, CDR2 SMNVEV (reference sequence). The CDR3, as DNA: TGTGCCAGCACCGCGACAGGGTCTAACTATGGCTACACCTTC. This gives the protein CASTATGSNYGYTF.

The chain carries TRBV6-5 and TRBJ1-6; TRBD1 matches at 9 bases. With V trimmed by 10 bases and J by 7 bases, 8 bases remained unmatched. The CDR3 loop spans 14 amino acids. Germline V CDR1 and CDR2: MNHEY, SVGAGI. The CDR3 region is CATRIQGANSPLHF. CDR3 nucleotide sequence: TGTGCCACCAGAATACAGGGGGCCAATTCACCCCTCCACTTT.

This chain joins TRBV18 and TRBJ1-5; possible D gene TRBD1, 5 bases. The V end lost 1 base, the J end lost 5 bases, and 15 bases lay between the germline ends. The CDR3 contains 16 residues. Per germline, CDR1 KGHSH and CDR2 LQKENI. Here the CDR3 DNA reads TGTGCCAGCTCACCACGGCAAGGGGCCTACGATCAGCCCCAGCATTTT. This translates into CASSPRQGAYDQPQHF.

The chain uses TRBV29-1 and TRBJ1-2, with D hard to call. This CDR3 has 14 residues. The ends were cut back, 0 bases at V and 6 bases at J, with 14 bases in the middle. CDR1 SQVTM and CDR2 ANQGSEA come from the germline V gene. As DNA, the CDR3 is TGCAGCGTTGAAGAAAGTTCTGGGAGGGATGGCTACACCTTC. This translates into CSVEESSGRDGYTF.

This clone was recorded once. The rearrangement links TRBV7-3 to TRBJ2-1; unclear D gene. Trimming cost V 1 base and J 0 bases, with 10 bases left between them. The CDR3 is 16 residues long. The germline V gene encodes CDR1 SGHTA and CDR2 FQGTGA. The chain's CDR3 is CASSLSRGSSYNEQFF. CDR3 nucleotide sequence: TGTGCCAGCAGCTTAAGTCGCGGAAGCTCCTACAATGAGCAGTTCTTC. Together with reference TRBV7-3 and TRBJ2-1, the CDR3 gives the full variable domain: GAGVSQTPSNKVTEKGKYVELRCDPISGHTALYWYRQSLGQGPEFLIYFQGTGAADDSGLPNDRFFAVRPEGSVSTLKIQRTERGDSAVYLCASSLSRGSSYNEQFFGPGTRLTVL.

V usage is TRBV28 and J usage is TRBJ1-2, with TRBD1 matching 7 bases. The CDR3 runs 14 residues. The germline CDR1 and CDR2 sequences are MDHEN and SYDVKM. Trimming took 8 bases from V and 2 from J; bases not matched to a gene: 8. The CDR3 here is CASLQGVSNYGYTF. The CDR3 coding sequence is TGTGCCAGCCTCCAGGGGGTCTCGAACTATGGCTACACCTTC.

This clone was seen just once. The genes are TRBV15 and TRBJ2-7; TRBD1 might be the D (5 bases). There are 14 residues in the CDR3. CDR1 and CDR2 from the germline V gene are LNHNV and YYDKDF (reference sequence). The V end was cut by 4 bases, the J end by 3 bases, with 13 bases between. CDR3 amino acids: CATSNVGQNYEQYF. Here the CDR3 DNA reads TGTGCCACCAGCAACGTCGGACAAAACTACGAGCAGTACTTC.

The table lists this clone with a count of one. The chain joins TRBV13 to TRBJ1-3; D uncertain. V was pared by 4 bases and J by 0 bases, with 13 bases between. The V gene's germline CDR1 is PRHDT and CDR2 FYEKMQ (reference sequence). CDR3 size: 16 residues. CDR3 in amino acids: CASSSTRPSSGNTIYF. The CDR3 DNA is TGTGCCAGCAGCTCGACGCGGCCGAGCTCTGGAAACACCATATATTTT.

The chain has TRBV6-2 or TRBV6-3 and TRBJ2-7, with 8 bases lining up with TRBD1. J was trimmed by 5 bases and V by 0 bases; bases with no gene match: 9. The CDR3 totals 16 residues. From germline, CDR1 is MNHEY and CDR2 SVGEGT. In DNA, the CDR3 is TGTGCCAGCAGTTACTCGCGACAGGGGAGGCTCGACGAGCAGTACTTC. Translating gives CASSYSRQGRLDEQYF.

The rearrangement uses TRBV20-1 and TRBJ1-1; D call uncertain. The CDR3 sequence is 13 residues long. The V end was cut by 3 bases, the J end by 1 base, with 9 bases between. In germline, CDR1 is DFQATT, CDR2 SNEGSKA (reference sequence). Here the CDR3 reads CSASGPSNTEAFF. DNA for the CDR3: TGCAGTGCTAGTGGTCCGTCGAACACTGAAGCTTTCTTT.

CDR3 DNA: TGTGCCAGCAGTTACACCGGAGCAGCCTACGAGCAGTACTTC. Protein sequence: CASSYTGAAYEQYF. The chain combines TRBV6-5 with TRBJ2-7, with D unclear. Trimming took off 2 bases at V and 2 bases at J, with 10 bases between the two ends. The CDR3 has 14 residues. Germline-derived CDR1 and CDR2 are MNHEY and SVGAGI.

This clone was counted a few times. The CDR3 loop is CASSIVPAGVTEAFF. DNA for the CDR3: TGTGCCAGTAGTATAGTGCCGGCAGGCGTCACTGAAGCTTTCTTT. V gene TRBV19 combines with J gene TRBJ1-1; D is unresolved. The ends were cut back, 1 base at V and 4 bases at J, with 13 bases in the middle. This CDR3 region has 15 residues. Germline CDR1 reads LNHDA; CDR2 reads SQIVND (reference sequence). The full variable domain, completed using reference TRBV19 and TRBJ1-1, is DGGITQSPKYLFRKEGQNVTLSCEQNLNHDAMYWYRQDPGQGLRLIYYSQIVNDFQKGDIAEGYSVSREKKESFPLTVTSAQKNPTAFYLCASSIVPAGVTEAFFGQGTRLTVV.

This clone was observed a handful of times. The rearrangement uses TRBV19 and TRBJ1-1, with 12 bases lining up with TRBD1. The CDR3 sequence is 15 residues long. Germline CDR1 reads LNHDA; CDR2 reads SQIVND (reference sequence). V lost 2 bases and J lost 11; bases outside the gene matches: 9. DNA of the CDR3: TGTGCCAGTAGTATATGGGGACAGGGGGCATCGGCTGCTTTCTTT. Translating it yields CASSIWGQGASAAFF.

This chain connects TRBV27 to TRBJ1-1, with unresolved D. From germline, CDR1 is MNHEY and CDR2 SMNVEV (reference sequence). This CDR3 has 15 residues. V was shortened by 2 bases and J by 3 bases, with 13 bases between the two germline ends. The CDR3 bases are TGTGCCAGCAGTTTAGTTCCACAGCTTCACACTGAAGCTTTCTTT. It specifies CASSLVPQLHTEAFF.

The chain recombines TRBV28 with TRBJ1-1, with TRBD1 matching 10 bases. V dropped 3 bases and J dropped 0; count of bases not matched to a gene: 4. The CDR3 spans 16 residues. Germline V gives CDR1 MDHEN, CDR2 SYDVKM. The DNA for the CDR3 is TGTGCCAGCAGTTTTTGGGACAGGGGCATGAACACTGAAGCTTTCTTT. Translating gives CASSFWDRGMNTEAFF.

This sequence joins TRBV9 and TRBJ2-2, with D perhaps matching TRBD1 (6 bases). Germline V gene data show CDR1 as SGDLS and CDR2 as YYNGEE. The CDR3 spans 13 residues. Trimming removed 4 bases at V and 6 bases at J, with 10 bases between. The chain's CDR3 is CASSPRTAGELFF. CDR3 coding DNA: TGTGCCAGCAGCCCCAGGACAGCCGGGGAGCTGTTTTTT.

The genes are TRBV7-8 and TRBJ2-3; 9 bases line up with TRBD2. The CDR3 spans 17 residues. Germline CDR1 SGHVS, CDR2 FQNEAQ. With 5 bases clipped from V and 2 bases from J, the junction kept 11 bases outside the gene matches. The CDR3 reads CASSPRPLAGNTDTQYF. CDR3 in DNA: TGTGCCAGCAGCCCAAGACCCCTAGCGGGAAACACAGATACGCAGTATTTT.

Worth noting for this clone: This same CDR3 is encoded by further DNA sequences in the sample. This chain joins TRBV3-1 (or the pseudogene TRBV3-2) and TRBJ2-3, with 7 bases aligning to TRBD2. The CDR3 is made up of 12 amino acids. V was pared by 4 bases and J by 6 bases, with 1 base of the junction left unmatched. Germline CDR1 LGHDT, CDR2 YNNKEL (reference sequence). The CDR3 region is CASSRGGDTQYF. DNA for the CDR3: TGTGCCAGCAGCCGGGGGGGGGATACGCAGTATTTT.

The chain joins TRBV7-9 to TRBJ1-5; 9 nucleotides align to TRBD1. Trimming took 5 bases from V and 0 from J; bases not matched to a gene: 8. The CDR3 loop spans 17 amino acids. From germline, CDR1 is SEHNR and CDR2 FQNEAQ (reference sequence). The CDR3 is CASSQKGQGDSNQPQHF. The DNA for the CDR3 is TGTGCCAGCAGCCAGAAGGGACAGGGAGATAGCAATCAGCCCCAGCATTTT.

The V gene is TRBV2, the J gene TRBJ1-5; D not resolved. Germline lookup yields CDR1 SNHLY and CDR2 FYNNEI. The CDR3 runs to 13 residues. With 3 bases removed from V and 6 bases from J, the gap between germline ends came to 9 bases. The CDR3 coding sequence is TGTGCCAGCAGTGAGTGGGAGAGTCAGCCCCAGCATTTT. As protein: CASSEWESQPQHF.

Details on this clone: Within the sample, other DNA sequences also encode this same CDR3. The chain recombines TRBV27 with TRBJ2-7; the match to TRBD2 covers 9 bases. Germline V CDR1 and CDR2: MNHEY, SMNVEV (reference sequence). V gave up 3 bases and J gave up 0 bases; unmatched junction bases: 3. The CDR3 runs to 15 residues. CDR3 bases: TGTGCCAGCAGTTTCCTAGCGGGGAGCTCCTACGAGCAGTACTTC. This translates into CASSFLAGSSYEQYF.

The chain recombines TRBV19 with TRBJ2-3, with D perhaps TRBD2 (7 bases). The germline V gene has CDR1 LNHDA and CDR2 SQIVND (reference sequence). V gave up 6 bases and J gave up 1 base, with 17 bases separating them. CDR3 length: 16 residues. The chain's CDR3 is CASSRKQGGRTDTQYF. CDR3 nucleotides: TGTGCCAGTAGCAGAAAACAGGGAGGGCGCACAGATACGCAGTATTTT.

The rearrangement uses TRBV10-1 and TRBJ1-5, with 8 bases matching TRBD1. Losses at the gene ends were 5 bases for V and 11 bases for J; bases not matched to a gene: 11. Per the germline V gene, CDR1 is WNHNN and CDR2 is SYGVQD (reference sequence). This CDR3 has 14 residues. In DNA, the CDR3 is TGCGCCAGCAGTCCGGACAGGGAGAATAGAGCCCAGCATTTT. This encodes CASSPDRENRAQHF.